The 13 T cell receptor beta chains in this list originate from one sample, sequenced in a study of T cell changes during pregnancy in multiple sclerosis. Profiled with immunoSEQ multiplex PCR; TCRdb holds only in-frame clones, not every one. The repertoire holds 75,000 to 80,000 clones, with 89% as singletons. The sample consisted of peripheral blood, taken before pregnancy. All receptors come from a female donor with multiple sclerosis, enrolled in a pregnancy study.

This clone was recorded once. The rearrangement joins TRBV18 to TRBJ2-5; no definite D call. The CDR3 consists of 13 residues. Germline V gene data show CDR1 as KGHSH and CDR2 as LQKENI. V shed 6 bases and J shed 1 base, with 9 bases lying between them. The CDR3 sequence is CASSPWPQETQYF. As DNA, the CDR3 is TGTGCCAGCTCCCCTTGGCCCCAAGAGACCCAGTACTTC.

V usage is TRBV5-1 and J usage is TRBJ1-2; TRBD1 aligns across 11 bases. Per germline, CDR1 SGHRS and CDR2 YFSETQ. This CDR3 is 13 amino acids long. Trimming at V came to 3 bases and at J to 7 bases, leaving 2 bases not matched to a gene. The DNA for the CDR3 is TGCGCCAGCAGCTGGGACAGGGGGGTTGGCTACACCTTC. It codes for CASSWDRGVGYTF. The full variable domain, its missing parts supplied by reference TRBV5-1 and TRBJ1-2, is KAGVTQTPRYLIKTRGQQVTLSCSPISGHRSVSWYQQTPGQGLQFLFEYFSETQRNKGNFPGRFSGRQFSNSRSEMNVSTLELGDSALYLCASSWDRGVGYTFGSGTRLTVV.

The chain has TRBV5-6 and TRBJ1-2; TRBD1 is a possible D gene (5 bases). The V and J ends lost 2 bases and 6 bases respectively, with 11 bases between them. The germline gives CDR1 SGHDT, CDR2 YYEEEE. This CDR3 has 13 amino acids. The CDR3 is CASSLVTENGYTF. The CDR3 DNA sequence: TGTGCCAGCAGCTTAGTGACAGAGAATGGCTACACCTTC.

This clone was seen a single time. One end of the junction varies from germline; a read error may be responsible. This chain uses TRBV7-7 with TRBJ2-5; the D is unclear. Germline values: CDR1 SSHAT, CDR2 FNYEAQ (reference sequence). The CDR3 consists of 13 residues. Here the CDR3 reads CASSLREVETQYF. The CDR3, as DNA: TGTGCTAGCAGCTTAAGAGAGGTGGAGACCCAGTACTTC.

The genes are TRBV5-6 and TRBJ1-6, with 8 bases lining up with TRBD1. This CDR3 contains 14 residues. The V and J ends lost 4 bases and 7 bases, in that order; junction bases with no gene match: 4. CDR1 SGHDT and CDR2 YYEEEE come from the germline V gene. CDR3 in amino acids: CASSGDRNNSPLHF. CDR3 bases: TGTGCCAGCAGCGGGGACAGGAACAATTCACCCCTCCACTTT.

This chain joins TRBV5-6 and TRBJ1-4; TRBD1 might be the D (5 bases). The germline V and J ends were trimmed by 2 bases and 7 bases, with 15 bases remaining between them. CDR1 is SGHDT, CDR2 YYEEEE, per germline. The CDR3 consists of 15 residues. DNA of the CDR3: TGTGCCAGCAGCTTAACAGGTGAAGGGTCTGAAAAACTGTTTTTT. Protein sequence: CASSLTGEGSEKLFF.

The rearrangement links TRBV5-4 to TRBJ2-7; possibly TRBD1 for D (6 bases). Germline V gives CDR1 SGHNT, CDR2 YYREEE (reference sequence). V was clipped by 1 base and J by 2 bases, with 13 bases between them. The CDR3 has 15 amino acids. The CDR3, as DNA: TGTGCCAGCAGCTTGCCGGCAGGGGATACCTACGAGCAGTACTTC. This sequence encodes CASSLPAGDTYEQYF. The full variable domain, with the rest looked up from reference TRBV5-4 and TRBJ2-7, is ETGVTQSPTHLIKTRGQQVTLRCSSQSGHNTVSWYQQALGQGPQFIFQYYREEENGRGNFPPRFSGLQFPNYSSELNVNALELDDSALYLCASSLPAGDTYEQYFGPGTRLTVT.

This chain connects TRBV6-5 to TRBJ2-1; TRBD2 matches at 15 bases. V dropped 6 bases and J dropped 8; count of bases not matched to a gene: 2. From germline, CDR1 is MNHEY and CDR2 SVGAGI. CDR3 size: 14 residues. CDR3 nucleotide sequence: TGTGCCAGCAGCGGACTAGCGGGGGGGCATGAGCAGTTCTTC. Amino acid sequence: CASSGLAGGHEQFF.

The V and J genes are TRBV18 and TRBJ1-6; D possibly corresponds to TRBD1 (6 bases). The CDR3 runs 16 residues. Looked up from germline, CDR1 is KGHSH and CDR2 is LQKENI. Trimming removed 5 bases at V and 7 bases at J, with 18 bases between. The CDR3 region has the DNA TGTGCCAGCTCATTTAGCCAGGGGCGTGGGAATTCACCCCTCCACTTT. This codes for CASSFSQGRGNSPLHF.

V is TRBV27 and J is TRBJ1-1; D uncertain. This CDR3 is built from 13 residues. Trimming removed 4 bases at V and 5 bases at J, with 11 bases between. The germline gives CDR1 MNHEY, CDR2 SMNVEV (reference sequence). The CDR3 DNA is TGTGCCAGCAGTTCAATACGGGGAACTGAAGCTTTCTTT. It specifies CASSSIRGTEAFF.

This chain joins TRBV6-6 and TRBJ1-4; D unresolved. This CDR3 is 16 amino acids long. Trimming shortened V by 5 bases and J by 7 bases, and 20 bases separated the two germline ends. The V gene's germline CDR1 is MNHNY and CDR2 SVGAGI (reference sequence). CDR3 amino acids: CASSDLTRRISEKLFF. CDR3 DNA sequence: TGTGCCAGCAGTGACTTGACCCGGCGGATAAGTGAAAAACTGTTTTTT.

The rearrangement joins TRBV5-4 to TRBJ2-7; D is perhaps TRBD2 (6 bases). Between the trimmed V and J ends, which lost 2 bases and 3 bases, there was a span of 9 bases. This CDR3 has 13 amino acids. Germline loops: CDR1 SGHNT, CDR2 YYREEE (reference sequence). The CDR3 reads CASSFGGYYEQYF. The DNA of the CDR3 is TGTGCCAGCAGCTTCGGAGGGTACTACGAGCAGTACTTC.

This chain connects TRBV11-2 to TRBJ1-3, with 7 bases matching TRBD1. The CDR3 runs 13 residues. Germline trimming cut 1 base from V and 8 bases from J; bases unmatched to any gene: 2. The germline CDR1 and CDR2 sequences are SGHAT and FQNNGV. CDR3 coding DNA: TGTGCCAGCAGCTTAGTCGGACAGGACACCATATATTTT. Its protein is CASSLVGQDTIYF. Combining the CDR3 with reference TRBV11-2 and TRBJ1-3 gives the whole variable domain EAGVAQSPRYKIIEKRQSVAFWCNPISGHATLYWYQQILGQGPKLLIQFQNNGVVDDSQLPKDRFSAERLKGVDSTLKIQPAKLEDSAVYLCASSLVGQDTIYFGEGSWLTVV.